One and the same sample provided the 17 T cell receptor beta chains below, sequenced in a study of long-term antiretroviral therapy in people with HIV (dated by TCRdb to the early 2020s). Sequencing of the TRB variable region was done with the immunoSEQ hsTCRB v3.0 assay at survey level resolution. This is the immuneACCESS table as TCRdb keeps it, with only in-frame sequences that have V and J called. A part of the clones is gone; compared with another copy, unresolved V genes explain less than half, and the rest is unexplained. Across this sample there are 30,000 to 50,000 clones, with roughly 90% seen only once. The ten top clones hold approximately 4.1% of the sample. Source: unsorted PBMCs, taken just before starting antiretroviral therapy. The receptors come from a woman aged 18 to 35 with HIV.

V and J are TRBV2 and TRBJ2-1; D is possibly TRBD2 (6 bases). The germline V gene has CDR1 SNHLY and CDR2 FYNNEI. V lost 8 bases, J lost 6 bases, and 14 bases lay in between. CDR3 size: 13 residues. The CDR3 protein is CASRSVGSNEQFF. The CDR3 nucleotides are TGTGCCAGCCGGAGTGTCGGGAGCAATGAGCAGTTCTTC.

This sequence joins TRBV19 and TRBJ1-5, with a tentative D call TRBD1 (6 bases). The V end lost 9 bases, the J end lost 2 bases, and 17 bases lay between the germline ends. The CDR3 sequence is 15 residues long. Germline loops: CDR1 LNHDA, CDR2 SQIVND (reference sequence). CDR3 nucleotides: TGTGCCAGCCGCTCTACAGGGCTGGGCAATCAGCCCCAGCATTTT. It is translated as CASRSTGLGNQPQHF.

DNA for the CDR3: TGTGCCAGCAGCTTGCAGGGTTCCTACGAGCAGTACTTC. Its protein product is CASSLQGSYEQYF. This chain joins TRBV5-4 and TRBJ2-7; perhaps TRBD1 as D (5 bases). V shed 1 base and J shed 1 base, with 6 bases lying between them. Germline CDR1 and CDR2: SGHNT and YYREEE (reference sequence). The CDR3 spans 13 residues.

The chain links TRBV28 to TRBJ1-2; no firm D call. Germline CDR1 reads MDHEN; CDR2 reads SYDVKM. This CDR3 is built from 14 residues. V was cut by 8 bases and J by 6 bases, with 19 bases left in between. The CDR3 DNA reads TGTGCCAGCCAAACCTCTAGGAAGGGCCATGGCTACACCTTC. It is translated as CASQTSRKGHGYTF.

The CDR3, as DNA: TGTGCCAGCAGCCCCAGACAGGGAGGCTCCTACGAGCAGTACTTC. This codes for CASSPRQGGSYEQYF. The rearrangement links TRBV11-1 to TRBJ2-7; tentatively, D is TRBD1 (7 bases). The germline gives CDR1 SGHAT, CDR2 FQDESV (reference sequence). The CDR3 runs 15 residues. The ends were cut back, 5 bases at V and 0 bases at J, with 14 bases in the middle.

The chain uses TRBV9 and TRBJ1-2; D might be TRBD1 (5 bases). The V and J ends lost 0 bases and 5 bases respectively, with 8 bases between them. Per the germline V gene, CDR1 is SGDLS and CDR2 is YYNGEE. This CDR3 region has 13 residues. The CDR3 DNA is TGTGCCAGCAGCGTAGACGGGGGATATGGCTACACCTTC. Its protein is CASSVDGGYGYTF. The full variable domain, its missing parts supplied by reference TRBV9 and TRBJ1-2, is DSGVTQTPKHLITATGQRVTLRCSPRSGDLSVYWYQQSLDQGLQFLIQYYNGEERAKGNILERFSAQQFPDLHSELNLSSLELGDSALYFCASSVDGGYGYTFGSGTRLTVV.

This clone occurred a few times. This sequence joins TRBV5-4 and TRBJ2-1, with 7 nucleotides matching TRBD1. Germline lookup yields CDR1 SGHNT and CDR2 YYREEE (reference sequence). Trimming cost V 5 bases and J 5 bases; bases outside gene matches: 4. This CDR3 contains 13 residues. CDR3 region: CASRRDSHNEQFF. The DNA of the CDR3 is TGTGCCAGCAGAAGGGACAGCCACAATGAGCAGTTCTTC.

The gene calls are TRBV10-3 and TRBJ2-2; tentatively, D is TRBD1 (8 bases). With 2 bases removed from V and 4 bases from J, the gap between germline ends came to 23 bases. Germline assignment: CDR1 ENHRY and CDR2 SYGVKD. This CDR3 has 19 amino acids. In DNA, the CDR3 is TGTGCCATCAGTGAGAAGCGGGACAGGCCCACCGCGGGCACCGGGGAGCTGTTTTTT. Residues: CAISEKRDRPTAGTGELFF.

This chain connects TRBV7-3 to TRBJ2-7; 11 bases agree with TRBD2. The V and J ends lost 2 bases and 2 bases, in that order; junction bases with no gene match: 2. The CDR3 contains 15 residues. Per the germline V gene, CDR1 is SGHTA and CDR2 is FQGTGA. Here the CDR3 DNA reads TGTGCCAGCAGCTTAGGGACTAGCGGCCCCTACGAGCAGTACTTC. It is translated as CASSLGTSGPYEQYF.

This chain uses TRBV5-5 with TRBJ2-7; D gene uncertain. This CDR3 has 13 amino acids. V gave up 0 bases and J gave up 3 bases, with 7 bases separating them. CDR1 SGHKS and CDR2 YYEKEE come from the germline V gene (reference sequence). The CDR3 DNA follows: TGTGCCAGCAGCTTGGCGGTGGACTACGAGCAGTACTTC. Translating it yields CASSLAVDYEQYF.

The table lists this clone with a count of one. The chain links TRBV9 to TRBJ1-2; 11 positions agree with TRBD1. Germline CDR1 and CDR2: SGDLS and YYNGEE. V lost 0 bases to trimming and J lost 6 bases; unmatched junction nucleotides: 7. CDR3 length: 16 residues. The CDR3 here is CASSVGRTGGDHGYTF. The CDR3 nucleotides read TGTGCCAGCAGCGTAGGTAGGACAGGGGGCGACCATGGCTACACCTTC. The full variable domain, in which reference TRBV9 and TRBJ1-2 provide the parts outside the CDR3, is DSGVTQTPKHLITATGQRVTLRCSPRSGDLSVYWYQQSLDQGLQFLIQYYNGEERAKGNILERFSAQQFPDLHSELNLSSLELGDSALYFCASSVGRTGGDHGYTFGSGTRLTVV.

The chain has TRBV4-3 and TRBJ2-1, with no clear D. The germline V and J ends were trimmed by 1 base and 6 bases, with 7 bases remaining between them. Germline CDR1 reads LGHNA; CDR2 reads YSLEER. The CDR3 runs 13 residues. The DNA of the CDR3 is TGCGCCAGCAGCCAAGCTCATACCAATGAGCAGTTCTTC. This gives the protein CASSQAHTNEQFF.

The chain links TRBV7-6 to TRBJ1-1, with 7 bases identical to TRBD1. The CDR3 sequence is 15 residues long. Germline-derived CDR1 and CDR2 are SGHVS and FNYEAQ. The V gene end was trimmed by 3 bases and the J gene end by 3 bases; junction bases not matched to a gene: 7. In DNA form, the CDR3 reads TGTGCCAGCAGCTTGGCCGGACAGGAGGACACTGAAGCTTTCTTT. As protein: CASSLAGQEDTEAFF. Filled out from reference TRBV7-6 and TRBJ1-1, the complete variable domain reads GAGVSQSPRYKVTKRGQDVALRCDPISGHVSLYWYRQALGQGPEFLTYFNYEAQQDKSGLPNDRFSAERPEGSISTLTIQRTEQRDSAMYRCASSLAGQEDTEAFFGQGTRLTVV.

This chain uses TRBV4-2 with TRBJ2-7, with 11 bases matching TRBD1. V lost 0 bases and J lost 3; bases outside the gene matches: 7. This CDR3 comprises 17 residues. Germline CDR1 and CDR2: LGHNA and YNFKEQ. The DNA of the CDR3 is TGTGCCAGCAGCCAAGAGCCCACCGGGACAGGGGGCTACGAGCAGTACTTC. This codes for CASSQEPTGTGGYEQYF.

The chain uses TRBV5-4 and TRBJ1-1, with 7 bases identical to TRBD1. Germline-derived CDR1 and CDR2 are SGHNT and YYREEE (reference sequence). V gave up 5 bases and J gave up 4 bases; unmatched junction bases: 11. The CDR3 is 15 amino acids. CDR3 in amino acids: CASRYYRQGSTEAFF. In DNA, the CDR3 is TGTGCCAGCAGGTACTACCGACAGGGAAGCACTGAAGCTTTCTTT. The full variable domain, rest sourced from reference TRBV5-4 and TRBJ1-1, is ETGVTQSPTHLIKTRGQQVTLRCSSQSGHNTVSWYQQALGQGPQFIFQYYREEENGRGNFPPRFSGLQFPNYSSELNVNALELDDSALYLCASRYYRQGSTEAFFGQGTRLTVV.

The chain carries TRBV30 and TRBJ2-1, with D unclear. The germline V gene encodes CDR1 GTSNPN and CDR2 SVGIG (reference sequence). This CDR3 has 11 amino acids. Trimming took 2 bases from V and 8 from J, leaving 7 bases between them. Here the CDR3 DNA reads TGTGCCTGGAGTCCAGGTGATGAGCAGTTCTTC. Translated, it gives CAWSPGDEQFF.

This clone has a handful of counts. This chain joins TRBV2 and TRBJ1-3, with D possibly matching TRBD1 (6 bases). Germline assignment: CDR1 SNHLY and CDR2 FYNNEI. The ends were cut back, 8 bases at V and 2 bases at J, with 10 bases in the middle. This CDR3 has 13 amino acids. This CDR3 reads CASSGGPGNTIYF. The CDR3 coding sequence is TGTGCCAGCTCGGGGGGGCCTGGAAACACCATATATTTT.